This T cell receptor beta chain was documented in a study of early T cells in non-severe SARS-CoV-2 infection. This clonotype was detected a few times. TCRdb redid the calling of the 5' RACE reads with MiXCR, one entry per CDR3 protein. The sample includes about 77,000 distinct CDR3 sequences, roughly a sixth of them seen just once. J gave up 3 bases and V 3 bases, and 9 bases lay outside the gene matches. The CDR3 runs 16 residues. Germline V lookup: CDR1 MGHRA, CDR2 YSYEKL. This TCR came from an adult who was a healthcare worker with PCR-confirmed SARS-CoV-2 infection or an uninfected control (not recorded which). Sequencing input: whole blood. The V call is TRBV4-1, the J call TRBJ2-7; 9 bases map to TRBD2. In DNA, the CDR3 is TGCGCCAGCAGCCAGGCTAGCGGGAAAATATACTACGAGCAGTACTTC. Amino acids: CASSQASGKIYYEQYF.